The 30 T cell receptor beta chains below come from one sample, sequenced in a study of blood T cell repertoires in COVID-19. Only in-frame clones appear in the TCRdb table, and some are missing; sequencing was by immunoSEQ multiplex PCR. The sample records about 83,000 clones, about 90% being singletons. Sequencing was carried out using peripheral blood. The receptors come from a woman aged 50 to 60 with active or convalescent COVID-19.

The rearrangement joins TRBV13 to TRBJ1-1, with D possibly matching TRBD1 (6 bases). CDR1 is PRHDT and CDR2 is FYEKMQ in the germline V gene (reference sequence). The CDR3 length is 14 residues. V was cut by 3 bases and J by 4 bases, with 12 bases left in between. The CDR3 coding sequence is TGTGCCAGCAGCTTCCCAGGGGTAGGCACTGAAGCTTTCTTT. Its protein is CASSFPGVGTEAFF.

The chain is built from TRBV19 and TRBJ2-2; 14 nucleotides agree with TRBD2. The V segment lost 3 bases and the J segment 5 bases; nucleotides outside the gene matches: 5. This CDR3 is built from 17 residues. Germline loops: CDR1 LNHDA, CDR2 SQIVND (reference sequence). The CDR3 nucleotides are TGTGCCAGTAGTATGGGACTAGCGGGGGAGCTGACCGGGGAGCTGTTTTTT. This sequence encodes CASSMGLAGELTGELFF. Looking up the rest from reference TRBV19 and TRBJ2-2 gives the full variable domain: DGGITQSPKYLFRKEGQNVTLSCEQNLNHDAMYWYRQDPGQGLRLIYYSQIVNDFQKGDIAEGYSVSREKKESFPLTVTSAQKNPTAFYLCASSMGLAGELTGELFFGEGSRLTVL.

This clone was detected a few times. This chain links TRBV7-2 with TRBJ2-1; 9 bases are a match to TRBD2. Germline loops: CDR1 SGHTA, CDR2 FQGNSA. The CDR3 contains 15 residues. V gave up 0 bases and J gave up 6 bases; unmatched junction bases: 3. CDR3 region: CASSLAGTSSNEQFF. The DNA of the CDR3 is TGTGCCAGCAGCTTAGCGGGGACTAGCAGCAATGAGCAGTTCTTC.

This chain links TRBV6-5 with TRBJ2-1; tentatively, D is TRBD1 (6 bases). The CDR3 totals 15 residues. Looked up from germline, CDR1 is MNHEY and CDR2 is SVGAGI. V was pared by 2 bases and J by 2 bases, with 10 bases between. CDR3 DNA: TGTGCCAGCAGTTACAGGAGGACAGCCTACAATGAGCAGTTCTTC. Encoded protein: CASSYRRTAYNEQFF.

A remark on this clone: This CDR3 is also generated by other DNA sequences in the sample. This rearrangement joins TRBV3-1 (or the pseudogene TRBV3-2) to TRBJ1-3, with 7 positions matching TRBD1. Germline CDR1 reads LGHDT; CDR2 reads YNNKEL (reference sequence). The CDR3 runs to 15 residues. V trimming: 4 bases; J trimming: 2 bases; junction bases outside the gene matches: 5. The DNA of the CDR3 is TGTGCCAGCAGCCCTGACAGGGCCCCTGGAAACACCATATATTTT. Translation: CASSPDRAPGNTIYF.

The chain uses TRBV11-2 and TRBJ2-7, with 11 bases lining up with TRBD2. The CDR3 loop spans 17 amino acids. Per germline, CDR1 SGHAT and CDR2 FQNNGV. The junction had 7 bases not matched to a gene; V was cut back by 1 base and J by 2 bases. The CDR3 spells CASSLGSSGGSTYEQYF. The CDR3 DNA follows: TGTGCCAGCAGCTTAGGTTCTAGCGGGGGGTCCACCTACGAGCAGTACTTC.

This clone appeared a single time. This chain links TRBV30 with TRBJ1-2, with TRBD1 matching 7 bases. V lost 2 bases, J lost 7 bases, and 7 bases stayed unmatched. There are 13 residues in the CDR3. Per the germline V gene, CDR1 is GTSNPN and CDR2 is SVGIG (reference sequence). The CDR3 loop reads CAWSSQGGGGYTF. The DNA of the CDR3 is TGTGCCTGGAGTTCCCAAGGGGGCGGTGGCTACACCTTC.

This CDR3 is CASSHRKAGVHNEQFF. The CDR3 DNA reads as TGTGCCAGCAGCCATCGTAAAGCCGGGGTACACAATGAGCAGTTCTTC. The chain couples TRBV11-3 to TRBJ2-1; D possibly corresponds to TRBD2 (5 bases). Trimming removed 5 bases from V and 5 bases from J, with 19 bases in between. The CDR3 has 16 amino acids. CDR1 and CDR2 (germline): SGHNT, YENEEA.

The J gene is TRBJ1-6, the V gene TRBV5-8; 8 nucleotides match TRBD1. In germline, CDR1 is SGHTS, CDR2 YDEGEE. V shed 6 bases, J shed 10 bases, and the junction held 12 bases outside the gene matches. This CDR3 has 15 residues. As DNA, the CDR3 is TGTGCCAGCACCAGGGACTGGTCAGGGGGCTCACCCCTCCACTTT. It translates to CASTRDWSGGSPLHF.

The chain links TRBV5-1 to TRBJ1-1; 7 bases line up with TRBD1. V shed 5 bases, J shed 0 bases, and the junction held 4 bases outside the gene matches. The CDR3 spans 14 residues. The germline gives CDR1 SGHRS, CDR2 YFSETQ. The CDR3 sequence is CASRRDSMNTEAFF. In DNA form, the CDR3 reads TGCGCCAGCAGACGGGACAGCATGAACACTGAAGCTTTCTTT.

The rearrangement uses TRBV19 and TRBJ1-2; 7 bases fit TRBD1. The J segment lost 6 bases and the V segment lost 4 bases, leaving 8 bases of the junction unmatched. The CDR3 totals 14 residues. Germline loops: CDR1 LNHDA, CDR2 SQIVND (reference sequence). CDR3 coding DNA: TGTGCCAGTAGTACGTCGACAGGGTTCGATGGCTACACCTTC. Its protein is CASSTSTGFDGYTF.

V and J are TRBV7-2 and TRBJ1-1, with D perhaps matching TRBD1 (5 bases). V was pared by 5 bases and J by 4 bases, with 11 bases between. Germline lookup yields CDR1 SGHTA and CDR2 FQGNSA. This CDR3 is 13 amino acids long. The CDR3 protein is CASSVREGTEAFF. CDR3 sequence (DNA): TGTGCCAGCAGCGTCAGGGAGGGCACTGAAGCTTTCTTT. The entire variable domain, with the rest obtained from reference TRBV7-2 and TRBJ1-1, is as follows: GAGVSQSPSNKVTEKGKDVELRCDPISGHTALYWYRQSLGQGLEFLIYFQGNSAPDKSGLPSDRFSAERTGGSVSTLTIQRTQQEDSAVYLCASSVREGTEAFFGQGTRLTVV.

The rearrangement joins TRBV20-1 to TRBJ1-5, with D uncertain. The CDR3 totals 14 residues. The ends were cut back, 3 bases at V and 4 bases at J, with 13 bases in the middle. CDR1 is DFQATT and CDR2 is SNEGSKA in the germline V gene (reference sequence). The CDR3 loop reads CSASAGEDNQPQHF. Written as DNA, the CDR3 is TGCAGTGCTAGTGCGGGAGAAGATAATCAGCCCCAGCATTTT.

The genes are TRBV7-2 and TRBJ1-1; 9 nucleotides line up with TRBD1. The CDR3 covers 16 residues. Germline CDR1 is SGHTA and CDR2 is FQGNSA. J lost 0 bases, V lost 5 bases, and 7 bases had no gene match. The CDR3 DNA sequence: TGTGCCAGCAGCCGGGACAGGGTTTCGATGAACACTGAAGCTTTCTTT. Translation gives CASSRDRVSMNTEAFF.

The chain has TRBV5-1 and TRBJ2-3; D perhaps matches TRBD2 (5 bases). The V gene lost 0 bases and the J gene lost 0 bases, with 8 bases spanning the gap. CDR3 length: 15 residues. Germline-derived CDR1 and CDR2 are SGHRS and YFSETQ. CDR3 sequence: CASSLAGISTDTQYF. The DNA of the CDR3 is TGCGCCAGCAGCTTGGCCGGGATTAGCACAGATACGCAGTATTTT.

V is TRBV6-1 and J is TRBJ1-2; 9 positions match TRBD1. The germline V gene encodes CDR1 MNHNS and CDR2 SASEGT. The junction had 15 bases not matched to a gene; V was cut back by 4 bases and J by 0 bases. This CDR3 has 19 residues. The CDR3 DNA is TGTGCCAGCAGTGGCGGGACAGGGAACGTTCAACCCTCTAACTATGGCTACACCTTC. It codes for CASSGGTGNVQPSNYGYTF.

V gene TRBV5-5 combines with J gene TRBJ2-7; the match to TRBD2 covers 7 bases. Germline V gene data show CDR1 as SGHKS and CDR2 as YYEKEE (reference sequence). With 3 bases clipped from V and 0 bases from J, the junction kept 12 bases outside the gene matches. The CDR3 contains 17 residues. The CDR3 sequence is CASSWGGVRRVSYEQYF. The CDR3 DNA follows: TGTGCCAGCAGCTGGGGGGGTGTCAGGCGAGTCTCCTACGAGCAGTACTTC.

The CDR3 reads CATSDEGVGGELFF. Written as DNA, the CDR3 is TGTGCCACCAGTGATGAGGGGGTCGGCGGGGAGCTGTTTTTT. This chain uses TRBV24-1 with TRBJ2-2; tentatively, D is TRBD1 (6 bases). From germline, CDR1 is KGHDR and CDR2 SFDVKD. This CDR3 is 14 amino acids long. V was shortened by 3 bases and J by 7 bases, with 11 bases between the two germline ends.

V usage is TRBV9 and J usage is TRBJ2-7; D is perhaps TRBD1 (5 bases). CDR1 SGDLS and CDR2 YYNGEE come from the germline V gene. Trimming removed 0 bases from V and 5 bases from J, with 12 bases in between. There are 14 residues in the CDR3. The CDR3 DNA is TGTGCCAGCAGCGTAGCTGGGGCCATGGACGAGCAGTACTTC. This codes for CASSVAGAMDEQYF. The full variable domain, its missing parts supplied by reference TRBV9 and TRBJ2-7, is DSGVTQTPKHLITATGQRVTLRCSPRSGDLSVYWYQQSLDQGLQFLIQYYNGEERAKGNILERFSAQQFPDLHSELNLSSLELGDSALYFCASSVAGAMDEQYFGPGTRLTVT.

The chain couples TRBV6-5 to TRBJ1-3; D is perhaps TRBD1 (5 bases). CDR1 is MNHEY and CDR2 is SVGAGI in the germline V gene. Trimming left V 6 bases short and J 0 bases short, with 12 bases between. There are 15 residues in the CDR3. The CDR3 DNA reads TGTGCCAGCAGGCCGGGGGACGTCTCTGGAAACACCATATATTTT. Translation gives CASRPGDVSGNTIYF.

J is TRBJ2-5 and V is TRBV5-1, with 14 bases fitting TRBD2. The V segment lost 4 bases and the J segment 4 bases; nucleotides outside the gene matches: 9. Germline CDR1 and CDR2: SGHRS and YFSETQ. There are 17 residues in the CDR3. CDR3 loop: CASSVTSGGAGRETQYF. Written as DNA, the CDR3 is TGCGCCAGCAGCGTGACTAGCGGGGGGGCCGGGAGAGAGACCCAGTACTTC.

This clone was detected only a few times. The chain combines TRBV6-5 with TRBJ1-2, with a possible D match to TRBD1 (6 bases). Germline V gene lookup returns CDR1 MNHEY and CDR2 SVGAGI. The CDR3 totals 14 residues. V was shortened by 4 bases and J by 3 bases, with 12 bases between the two germline ends. The CDR3 DNA reads as TGTGCCAGCAGTTTGGACAGTCGAGACTATGGCTACACCTTC. Translation gives CASSLDSRDYGYTF.

This clone is termed medium-sized (0.01 to 0.1%). The CDR3 spells CASSLGLTGIDNEQFF. CDR3 sequence (DNA): TGTGCCAGCAGCTTGGGGTTGACAGGGATCGACAATGAGCAGTTCTTC. The rearrangement links TRBV5-5 to TRBJ2-1, with 7 positions matching TRBD1. Germline-derived CDR1 and CDR2 are SGHKS and YYEKEE (reference sequence). This CDR3 has 16 amino acids. With 0 bases clipped from V and 5 bases from J, the junction kept 8 bases outside the gene matches. The full variable domain, rest sourced from reference TRBV5-5 and TRBJ2-1, is DAGVTQSPTHLIKTRGQQVTLRCSPISGHKSVSWYQQVLGQGPQFIFQYYEKEERGRGNFPDRFSARQFPNYSSELNVNALLLGDSALYLCASSLGLTGIDNEQFFGPGTRLTVL.

J is TRBJ1-1 and V is TRBV11-2; 7 bases line up with TRBD1. The V segment lost 1 base and the J segment 4 bases; nucleotides outside the gene matches: 0. The CDR3 sequence is 13 residues long. CDR1 is SGHAT and CDR2 is FQNNGV in the germline V gene. Written as DNA, the CDR3 is TGTGCCAGCAGCTTAGGGACAGGCACTGAAGCTTTCTTT. This encodes CASSLGTGTEAFF.

This chain connects TRBV14 to TRBJ2-1; a possible D gene is TRBD2 (5 bases). CDR1 and CDR2 from the germline V gene are SGHDN and FVKESK. The CDR3 contains 15 residues. V was clipped by 6 bases and J by 2 bases, with 14 bases between them. CDR3 in DNA: TGTGCCAGCAGTCTCGCGGGCTCGACCTACAATGAGCAGTTCTTC. This translates into CASSLAGSTYNEQFF.

This clone was counted once. This chain uses TRBV4-3 with TRBJ1-5; 8 positions match TRBD1. From germline, CDR1 is LGHNA and CDR2 YSLEER. This CDR3 is built from 15 residues. V was clipped by 1 base and J by 4 bases; unmatched bases: 3. As DNA, the CDR3 is TGCGCCAGCAGCCAAGCGACAGGGGAAAATCAGCCCCAGCATTTT. Translation: CASSQATGENQPQHF.

The chain uses TRBV10-3 and TRBJ2-7; D is undetermined. The length of the CDR3 is 15 residues. Germline V gene sequence: CDR1 ENHRY, CDR2 SYGVKD. Trimming removed 1 base from V and 1 base from J, with 11 bases in between. The CDR3: CAISEYSSGSYEQYF. The CDR3 DNA reads TGTGCCATCAGTGAGTATTCCTCCGGGTCCTACGAGCAGTACTTC.

This sequence joins TRBV7-3 and TRBJ2-3; TRBD1 matches at 7 bases. The junction had 11 bases not matched to a gene; V was cut back by 5 bases and J by 0 bases. Germline V gene data show CDR1 as SGHTA and CDR2 as FQGTGA. The CDR3 spans 17 residues. CDR3 sequence: CASSPGQDPYSTDTQYF. Written as DNA, the CDR3 is TGTGCCAGCAGCCCCGGACAGGACCCCTATAGCACAGATACGCAGTATTTT.

The V and J genes are TRBV29-1 and TRBJ1-2, with 7 nucleotides matching TRBD1. CDR3 length equals 15 residues. Unmatched junction bases numbered 9, after V lost 3 bases and J lost 2 bases. CDR1 and CDR2 from the germline V gene are SQVTM and ANQGSEA. CDR3 sequence reads: CSVEEWTGVNYGYTF. Written as DNA, the CDR3 is TGCAGCGTTGAGGAATGGACAGGCGTGAACTATGGCTACACCTTC.

The gene calls are TRBV10-3 and TRBJ1-1; maybe TRBD1 (6 bases). The CDR3 consists of 13 residues. Germline-derived CDR1 and CDR2 are ENHRY and SYGVKD. V dropped 6 bases and J dropped 2 bases, with 10 bases sitting between them. DNA of the CDR3: TGTGCCATCAGGCTACAGGGTAACACTGAAGCTTTCTTT. Its protein is CAIRLQGNTEAFF.